These T cell receptor beta chains were read from a single sample in a study of control samples from healthy donors and cancer patients. The method was immunoSEQ multiplex PCR; TCRdb's version includes in-frame clones alone and lacks a portion of them. The sample lists 150,000 to 180,000 clones; approximately 94% were seen once. Sample: blood. The receptors here all came from a man aged 35 to 55 in good health. Each CDR3 is given with its conserved first and last residue. D genes are given only for firm matches. Size values are once, few and many counts, or a class for expanded clones, and some rows have none.

V	D	J	size	CDR3	DNA
TRBV28	.	TRBJ2-3	once	CASKTTDTQYF	TGTGCCAGCAAAACCACCGATACGCAGTATTTT
TRBV15	.	TRBJ1-2	.	CATSRPGGVQGYYGYTF	TGTGCCACCAGCAGACCGGGGGGTGTACAGGGATACTATGGCTACACCTTC
TRBV6-5	.	TRBJ1-2	.	CASSHHRRNERGYTF	TGTGCCAGCAGCCACCATCGTCGGAACGAGCGGGGCTACACCTTC
TRBV5-4	.	TRBJ1-2	.	CASSSLGQGVDYGYTF	TGTGCCAGCAGCTCCCTGGGTCAAGGCGTGGACTATGGCTACACCTTC
TRBV6-5	TRBD1	TRBJ1-2	.	CASSYSTGDQGYTF	TGTGCCAGCAGTTACTCGACAGGGGACCAAGGCTACACCTTC
TRBV19	TRBD1	TRBJ1-1	.	CASSKTGLYTEAFF	TGTGCCAGTAGTAAGACAGGGCTTTACACTGAAGCTTTCTTT
TRBV3-1/TRBV3-2	.	TRBJ1-2	.	CASSQGTGFYGYTF	TGTGCCAGCAGCCAAGGGACGGGCTTCTATGGCTACACCTTC
TRBV28	TRBD1	TRBJ1-1	.	CASSSTGGTEAFF	TGTGCCAGCAGTTCAACAGGGGGCACTGAAGCTTTCTTT
TRBV28	.	TRBJ2-7	.	CASSPGTTYEQYF	TGTGCCAGCAGTCCCGGGACGACCTACGAGCAGTACTTC
TRBV11-2	.	TRBJ2-7	many	CASSSLGSSYEQYF	TGTGCCAGCAGCTCTCTGGGGAGCTCCTACGAGCAGTACTTC
TRBV28	.	TRBJ1-2	.	CASTPSEVNYGYTF	TGTGCCAGCACCCCCTCGGAGGTAAACTATGGCTACACCTTC